This TCR beta chain emerged from a study of cytomegalovirus exposure and HLA in healthy donors. This clone was observed a handful of times. The target antigen is unknown. Overall study results and limits: Being productive about 90% or about 30% of the time was typical of most TCR beta V segments in an earlier analysis.

The PCR employed 60 Vbeta primers together with 13 Jbeta primers. Measured with immunoSEQ multiplex PCR; TCRdb has only the in-frame clones, and not every one. The sample shows 150,000 or so clones, approximately 71% of them seen only once. The material sequenced was PBMCs. The receptor's source is a man between 18 and 29 years old in good health and CMV-seropositive.

CDR3 amino acids: CAWSRPGTGFDGNQPQHF. In DNA form, the CDR3 reads TGTGCCTGGAGCCGACCCGGGACAGGGTTTGATGGCAATCAGCCCCAGCATTTT. The chain couples TRBV30 to TRBJ1-5; 9 positions match TRBD1. The J segment lost 2 bases and the V segment lost 3 bases, leaving 14 bases of the junction unmatched. The CDR3 loop spans 18 amino acids. Germline values: CDR1 GTSNPN, CDR2 SVGIG (reference sequence).